This T cell receptor beta chain is from a study of cytomegalovirus exposure and HLA in healthy donors. General study findings and limits: A few V segments could not be told apart, such as TRBV6-2 and TRBV6-3, and were left out.

Primers for the PCR totalled 60 Vbeta and 13 Jbeta. The table came from immunoSEQ multiplex PCR; TCRdb's copy has only in-frame clones and leaves some out. The sample shows 200,000 or so clones, 60% to 80% of them seen only once. CDR3 length: 16 residues. Notes on this clone: Antigen: not known.

The chain is built from TRBV1 and TRBJ2-7; TRBD2 is taken as the D call from the table, unchecked against the DNA. TRBV1 is recorded as a pseudogene. This clonotype was sampled from a woman between 25 and 40 years old in good health and CMV-seronegative. The specimen was PBMCs. DNA of the CDR3: TGCACCAGCAGCCAAGCGACGGGACTCAGATCCTACGAGCAGTACTTC. It is translated as CTSSQATGLRSYEQYF.